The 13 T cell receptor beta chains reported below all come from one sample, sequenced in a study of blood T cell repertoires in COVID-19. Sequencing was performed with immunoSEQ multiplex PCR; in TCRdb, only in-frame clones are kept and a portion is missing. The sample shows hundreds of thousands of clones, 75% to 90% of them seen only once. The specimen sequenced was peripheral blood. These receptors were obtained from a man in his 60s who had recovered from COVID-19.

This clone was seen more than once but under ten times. The CDR3 sequence is CASKRGGLTDTQYF. CDR3 DNA: TGTGCCAGCAAACGGGGGGGCCTTACAGATACGCAGTATTTT. The chain is built from TRBV5-4 and TRBJ2-3, with 8 nucleotides matching TRBD2. Trimming took 6 bases from V and 3 from J; bases not matched to a gene: 6. CDR3 size: 14 residues. Germline V gives CDR1 SGHNT, CDR2 YYREEE (reference sequence).

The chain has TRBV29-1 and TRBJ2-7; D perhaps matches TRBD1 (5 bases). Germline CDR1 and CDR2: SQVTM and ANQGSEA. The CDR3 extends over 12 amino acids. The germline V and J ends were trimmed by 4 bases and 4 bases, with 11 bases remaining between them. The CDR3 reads CSVGGRQYEQYF. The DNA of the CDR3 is TGCAGCGTTGGGGGCAGGCAATACGAGCAGTACTTC.

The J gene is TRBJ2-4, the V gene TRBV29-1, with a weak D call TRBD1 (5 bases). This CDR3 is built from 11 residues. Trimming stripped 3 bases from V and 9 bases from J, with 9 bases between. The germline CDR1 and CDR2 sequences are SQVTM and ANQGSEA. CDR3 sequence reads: CSVDRASIQYF. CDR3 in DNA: TGCAGCGTTGACAGGGCGAGCATTCAGTACTTC.

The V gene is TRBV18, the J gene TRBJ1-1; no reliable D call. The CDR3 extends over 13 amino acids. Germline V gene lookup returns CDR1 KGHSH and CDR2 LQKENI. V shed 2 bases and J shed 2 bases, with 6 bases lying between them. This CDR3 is CASSPAVNTEAFF. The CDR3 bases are TGTGCCAGCTCACCAGCGGTTAACACTGAAGCTTTCTTT.

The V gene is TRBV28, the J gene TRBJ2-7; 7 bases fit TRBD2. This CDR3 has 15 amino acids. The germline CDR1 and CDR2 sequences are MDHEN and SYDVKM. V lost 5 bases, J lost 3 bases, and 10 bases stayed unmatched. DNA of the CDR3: TGTGCCAGCAGTGCCCCGATGGGGGGGGACTACGAGCAGTACTTC. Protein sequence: CASSAPMGGDYEQYF.

This chain's CDR3 is CASSETAGLIRTQYF. CDR3 DNA sequence: TGTGCCAGCTCGGAAACGGCGGGGCTGATAAGGACGCAGTATTTT. The chain carries TRBV6-4 and TRBJ2-3; perhaps TRBD2 as D (6 bases). V shed 8 bases and J shed 9 bases, with 24 bases lying between them. Germline CDR1 reads MRHNA; CDR2 reads SNTAGT. The CDR3 runs 15 residues.

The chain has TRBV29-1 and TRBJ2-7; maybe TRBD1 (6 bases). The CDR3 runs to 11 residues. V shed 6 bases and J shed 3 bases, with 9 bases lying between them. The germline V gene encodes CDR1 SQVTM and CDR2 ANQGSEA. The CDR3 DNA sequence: TGCAGCGTCGTGGACAGCTACGAGCAGTACTTC. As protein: CSVVDSYEQYF.

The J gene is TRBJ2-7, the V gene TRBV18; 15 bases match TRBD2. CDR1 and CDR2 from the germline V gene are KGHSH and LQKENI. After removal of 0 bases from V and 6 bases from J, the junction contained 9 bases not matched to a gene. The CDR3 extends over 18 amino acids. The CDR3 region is CASSPPGWTSGRAVEQYF. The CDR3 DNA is TGTGCCAGCTCACCACCGGGCTGGACTAGCGGGAGGGCCGTCGAGCAGTACTTC.

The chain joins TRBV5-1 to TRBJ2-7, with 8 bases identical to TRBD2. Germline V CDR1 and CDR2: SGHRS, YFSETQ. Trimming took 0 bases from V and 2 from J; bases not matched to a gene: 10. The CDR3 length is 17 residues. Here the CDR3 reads CASSLVPAGANTYEQYF. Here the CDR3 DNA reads TGCGCCAGCAGCTTGGTCCCAGCGGGAGCTAACACCTACGAGCAGTACTTC.

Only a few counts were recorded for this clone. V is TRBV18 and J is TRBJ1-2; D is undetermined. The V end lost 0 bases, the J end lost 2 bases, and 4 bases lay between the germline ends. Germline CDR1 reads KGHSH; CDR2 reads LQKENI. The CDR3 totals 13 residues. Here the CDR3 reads CASSPPSNYGYTF. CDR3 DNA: TGTGCCAGCTCACCACCAAGCAACTATGGCTACACCTTC. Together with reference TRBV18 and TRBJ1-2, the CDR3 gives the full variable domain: NAGVMQNPRHLVRRRGQEARLRCSPMKGHSHVYWYRQLPEEGLKFMVYLQKENIIDESGMPKERFSAEFPKEGPSILRIQQVVRGDSAAYFCASSPPSNYGYTFGSGTRLTVV.

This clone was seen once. In DNA, the CDR3 is TGTGCCAGTAGTATAAGCGGGAGACCAGATACGCAGTATTTT. Its protein product is CASSISGRPDTQYF. This chain uses TRBV19 with TRBJ2-3, with 8 bases lining up with TRBD2. CDR1 is LNHDA and CDR2 is SQIVND in the germline V gene (reference sequence). The CDR3 is 14 residues long. Trimming cost V 2 bases and J 4 bases; bases outside gene matches: 2.

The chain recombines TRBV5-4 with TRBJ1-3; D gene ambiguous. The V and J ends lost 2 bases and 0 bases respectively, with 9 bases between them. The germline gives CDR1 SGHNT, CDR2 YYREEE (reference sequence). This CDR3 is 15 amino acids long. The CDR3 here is CASSFQAASGNTIYF. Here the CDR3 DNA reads TGTGCCAGCAGCTTCCAGGCCGCCTCTGGAAACACCATATATTTT.

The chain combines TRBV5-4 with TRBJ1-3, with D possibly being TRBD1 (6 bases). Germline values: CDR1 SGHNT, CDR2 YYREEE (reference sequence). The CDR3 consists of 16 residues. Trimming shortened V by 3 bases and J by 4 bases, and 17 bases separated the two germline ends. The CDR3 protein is CASSSIRQGFGNTIYF. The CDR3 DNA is TGTGCCAGCAGCTCGATACGGCAGGGGTTCGGAAACACCATATATTTT.